This T cell receptor beta chain was profiled in a study of T cells in localized non-small cell lung cancer. Study-wide results and caveats: Among blood samples, higher T cell density accompanied longer overall survival. The highest T cell clonality was in uninvolved adjacent lung, above tumor.

The table came from immunoSEQ multiplex PCR; TCRdb's copy has only in-frame clones and leaves some out. Here the sample spans 35,000 or so clones, 88% being singletons. For this clone: The antigen is not known.

Germline CDR1 is SNHLY and CDR2 is FYNNEI. The ends lost 9 bases at V and 1 base at J; junction bases unmatched: 18. The CDR3 extends over 19 amino acids. Specimen: peripheral blood, collected before any cancer treatment. The receptor's source is a woman aged 35-75 years with stage I lung adenocarcinoma. J is TRBJ2-1 and V is TRBV2; TRBD2 agrees at 10 bases. The CDR3 sequence: CASSPLAGDSGRSYNEQFF. The CDR3 nucleotides are TGTGCCAGTTCGCCTCTAGCGGGAGATTCGGGAAGGTCCTACAATGAGCAGTTCTTC. Combining the CDR3 with reference TRBV2 and TRBJ2-1 gives the whole variable domain EPEVTQTPSHQVTQMGQEVILRCVPISNHLYFYWYRQILGQKVEFLVSFYNNEISEKSEIFDDQFSVERPDGSNFTLKIRSTKLEDSAMYFCASSPLAGDSGRSYNEQFFGPGTRLTVL.